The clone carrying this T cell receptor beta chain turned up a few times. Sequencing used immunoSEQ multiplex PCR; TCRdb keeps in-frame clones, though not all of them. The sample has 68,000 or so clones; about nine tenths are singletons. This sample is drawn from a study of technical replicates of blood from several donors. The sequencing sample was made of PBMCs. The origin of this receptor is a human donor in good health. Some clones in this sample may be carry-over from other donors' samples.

The CDR3, as DNA: TGTGCCAGCAGCTTGGAGCAGGGTGAGCAGTTCTTC. Protein: CASSLEQGEQFF. The rearrangement uses TRBV5-6 and TRBJ2-1; weak D call: TRBD1 (5 bases). Trimming shortened V by 0 bases and J by 9 bases, and 7 bases separated the two germline ends. CDR3 length: 12 residues. The V gene's germline CDR1 is SGHDT and CDR2 YYEEEE.